The 8 T cell receptor beta chains below come from one sample, sequenced in a study of long-term antiretroviral therapy in people with HIV. With survey level as its setting, the immunoSEQ assay was v3.0. Clones were sequenced by immunoSEQ multiplex PCR, and TCRdb holds only the in-frame ones, with some missing. The repertoire holds about 16,000 clones, with 79% as singletons. Sequenced here: unsorted PBMCs, sampled 2.3 years after starting antiretroviral therapy. The receptors shown here come from a woman in her thirties or forties with HIV.

The chain links TRBV6-6 to TRBJ2-7; 9 bases map to TRBD1. The J segment lost 2 bases and the V segment lost 6 bases, leaving 5 bases of the junction unmatched. The CDR3 sequence is 14 residues long. The germline V gene has CDR1 MNHNY and CDR2 SVGAGI (reference sequence). The CDR3 reads CASRSGTGPYEQYF. Written as DNA, the CDR3 is TGTGCCAGCAGGTCCGGGACAGGGCCCTACGAGCAGTACTTC.

J is TRBJ2-1 and V is TRBV5-1; 12 nucleotides line up with TRBD2. Trimming took 3 bases from V and 12 from J; bases not matched to a gene: 10. Germline assignment: CDR1 SGHRS and CDR2 YFSETQ. The CDR3 contains 15 residues. DNA of the CDR3: TGCGCCAGCAGCTCGGCTAGCGGGAGGGCCGACGGGCAGTTCTTC. As protein: CASSSASGRADGQFF.

This CDR3 reads CASSPGPQGYTF. In DNA form, the CDR3 reads TGCGCCAGCAGTCCGGGACCGCAGGGCTACACCTTC. The chain carries TRBV23-1 and TRBJ1-2; a possible D gene is TRBD1 (5 bases). TRBV23-1 is annotated as an ORF whose role is uncertain. The CDR3 is 12 amino acids. Trimming left V 4 bases short and J 8 bases short, with 11 bases between.

This chain joins TRBV13 and TRBJ2-7; no clear D gene. CDR1 and CDR2 from the germline V gene are PRHDT and FYEKMQ (reference sequence). The CDR3 has 11 residues. Trimming stripped 4 bases from V and 6 bases from J, with 7 bases between. The CDR3 sequence: CASSSQSEQYF. In DNA, the CDR3 is TGTGCCAGCAGCTCTCAGTCCGAGCAGTACTTC.

The DNA for the CDR3 is TGTGCCTGGAGTTTCTTCACGGGGGTCGGGAAGGCTAATGAAAAACTGTTTTTT. Translated, it gives CAWSFFTGVGKANEKLFF. This rearrangement joins TRBV30 to TRBJ1-4; possibly TRBD1 for D (5 bases). V lost 2 bases and J 3 bases, leaving 22 bases between the germline ends. This CDR3 has 18 residues. Germline loops: CDR1 GTSNPN, CDR2 SVGIG (reference sequence).

This chain links TRBV4-1 with TRBJ1-2, with D perhaps TRBD1 (6 bases). This CDR3 is built from 15 residues. V was trimmed by 1 base and J by 4 bases, leaving 13 bases between them. Germline V gives CDR1 MGHRA, CDR2 YSYEKL. The CDR3 loop is CASSQVRGLSYGYTF. In DNA form, the CDR3 reads TGCGCCAGCAGCCAAGTACGGGGGCTGTCCTATGGCTACACCTTC.

The CDR3 is CASSSQIGASTDTQYF. CDR3 DNA sequence: TGTGCCAGCAGCTCACAAATAGGGGCTAGCACAGATACGCAGTATTTT. The chain employs TRBV9 and TRBJ2-3; perhaps TRBD1 as D (5 bases). This CDR3 region has 16 residues. Trimming stripped 4 bases from V and 0 bases from J, with 15 bases between. CDR1 and CDR2 from the germline V gene are SGDLS and YYNGEE.

The chain uses TRBV5-1 and TRBJ2-7; TRBD1 agrees at 7 bases. J was trimmed by 2 bases and V by 0 bases; bases with no gene match: 8. This CDR3 comprises 16 residues. Looked up from germline, CDR1 is SGHRS and CDR2 is YFSETQ. DNA of the CDR3: TGCGCCAGCAGCTTGGGGGGGACAGCCCTTCCCTACGAGCAGTACTTC. Translation gives CASSLGGTALPYEQYF. Combining the CDR3 with reference TRBV5-1 and TRBJ2-7 gives the whole variable domain KAGVTQTPRYLIKTRGQQVTLSCSPISGHRSVSWYQQTPGQGLQFLFEYFSETQRNKGNFPGRFSGRQFSNSRSEMNVSTLELGDSALYLCASSLGGTALPYEQYFGPGTRLTVT.